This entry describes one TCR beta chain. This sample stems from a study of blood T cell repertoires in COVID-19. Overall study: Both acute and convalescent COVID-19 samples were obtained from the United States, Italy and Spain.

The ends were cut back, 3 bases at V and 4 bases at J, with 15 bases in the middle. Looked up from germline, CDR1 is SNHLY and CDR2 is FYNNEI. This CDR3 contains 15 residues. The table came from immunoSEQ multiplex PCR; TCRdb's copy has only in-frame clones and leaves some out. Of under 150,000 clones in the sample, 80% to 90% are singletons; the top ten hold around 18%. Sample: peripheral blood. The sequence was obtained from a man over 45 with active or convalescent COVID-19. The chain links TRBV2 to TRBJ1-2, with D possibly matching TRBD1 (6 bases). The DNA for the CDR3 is TGTGCCAGCAGTGAGCAGGGGCCACCAATCTATGGCTACACCTTC. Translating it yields CASSEQGPPIYGYTF.